The TCR beta chain described here comes from a study of beta chain features in type 1 diabetes. Findings and caveats of the study: Within patients, naive, central memory and Treg TCRB repertoires seemed more similar than within healthy donors. Sequencing from cDNA could over-represent high-TCR-expressing cells.

Expressed TCRB transcripts got sequenced, as all isolated RNA was reverse transcribed. The average read count of naive, central memory and regulatory T cell samples was approximately 3.5 million. TCRdb keeps only in-frame clones here, not all; method: immunoSEQ multiplex PCR. The table records a few hundred thousand clones, over 10% of them present only once. Remarks on this clone: What it recognizes is unknown.

The CDR3 is 14 residues long. Deletions cut 4 bases from V and 3 bases from J, with 11 bases between. The germline CDR1 and CDR2 sequences are SGHDT and YYEEEE. The V and J genes are TRBV5-6 and TRBJ2-1; D call uncertain. Sequenced: naive CD4+ T cells from blood. The TCR was taken from a man aged 18-30 years in good health. CDR3 nucleotide sequence: TGTGCCAGCAGCGTCGGCAGGTACTACAATGAGCAGTTCTTC. This translates into CASSVGRYYNEQFF.